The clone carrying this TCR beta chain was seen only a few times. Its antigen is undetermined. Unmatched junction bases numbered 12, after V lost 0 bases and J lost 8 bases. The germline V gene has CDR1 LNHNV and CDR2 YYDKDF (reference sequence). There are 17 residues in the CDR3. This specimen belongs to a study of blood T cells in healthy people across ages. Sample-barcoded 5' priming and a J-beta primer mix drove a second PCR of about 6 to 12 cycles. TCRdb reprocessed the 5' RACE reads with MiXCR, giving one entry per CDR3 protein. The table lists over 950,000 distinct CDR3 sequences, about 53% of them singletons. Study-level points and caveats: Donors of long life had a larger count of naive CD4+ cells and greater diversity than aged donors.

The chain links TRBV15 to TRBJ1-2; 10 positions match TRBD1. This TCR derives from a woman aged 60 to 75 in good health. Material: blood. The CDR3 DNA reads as TGTGCCACCAGCAGAGATTCAAACCCCCGGGACAGGGGAGGCTACACCTTC. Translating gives CATSRDSNPRDRGGYTF.